Each of the 2 T cell receptor beta chains below was sequenced from the same sample in a study of response to subunit inactivated influenza vaccine. One entry per CDR3 protein, called by TCRdb with MiXCR from the RT-PCR reads. The data hold more than 400,000 distinct CDR3 sequences, with approximately 11% observed a single time. The sample consisted of PBMCs from blood, taken about 6 weeks after vaccination. Receptors originate from a man between 50 and 59 years old who received an inactivated influenza vaccine.

This chain connects TRBV6-1 to TRBJ2-3; TRBD2 is a possible D gene (6 bases). Trimming removed 5 bases at V and 0 bases at J, with 18 bases between. The CDR3 runs 17 residues. The germline V gene has CDR1 MNHNS and CDR2 SASEGT. CDR3 nucleotide sequence: TGTGCCAGCAGTCGAGTAATGACTAGGTCTAGCACAGATACGCAGTATTTT. It specifies CASSRVMTRSSTDTQYF.

The chain is built from TRBV5-1 and TRBJ2-5; TRBD1 agrees at 9 bases. The CDR3 runs to 16 residues. J lost 4 bases, V lost 0 bases, and 7 bases had no gene match. Germline-derived CDR1 and CDR2 are SGHRS and YFSETQ. In DNA form, the CDR3 reads TGCGCCAGCAGCTTGGACCGACAGGGGGGAATAGAGACCCAGTACTTC. Its protein product is CASSLDRQGGIETQYF.